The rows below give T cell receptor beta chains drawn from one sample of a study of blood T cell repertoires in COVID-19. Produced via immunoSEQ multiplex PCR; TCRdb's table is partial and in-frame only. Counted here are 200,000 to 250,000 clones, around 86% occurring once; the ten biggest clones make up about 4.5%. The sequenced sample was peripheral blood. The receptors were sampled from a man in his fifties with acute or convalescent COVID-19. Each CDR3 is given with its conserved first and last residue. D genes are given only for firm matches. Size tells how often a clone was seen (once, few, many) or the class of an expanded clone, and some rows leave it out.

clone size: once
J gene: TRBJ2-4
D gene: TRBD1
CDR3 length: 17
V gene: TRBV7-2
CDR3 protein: CASSYYTGQLAKNIQYF
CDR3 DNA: TGTGCCAGCAGCTATTACACGGGACAGCTAGCCAAAAACATTCAGTACTTC

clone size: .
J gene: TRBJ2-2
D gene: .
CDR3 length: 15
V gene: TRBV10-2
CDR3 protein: CASSAGGASTGELFF
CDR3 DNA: TGCGCCAGCAGTGCTGGGGGGGCCTCCACCGGGGAGCTGTTTTTT

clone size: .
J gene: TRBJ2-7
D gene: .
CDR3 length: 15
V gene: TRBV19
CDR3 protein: CASRQVGDPTYEQYF
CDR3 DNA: TGTGCCAGTCGACAGGTAGGGGACCCGACCTACGAGCAGTACTTC

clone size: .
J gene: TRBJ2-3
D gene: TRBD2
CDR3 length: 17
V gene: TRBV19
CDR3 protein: CASSNLGTSGVADTQYF
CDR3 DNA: TGTGCCAGTAGTAATCTCGGGACTAGCGGGGTGGCAGATACGCAGTATTTT

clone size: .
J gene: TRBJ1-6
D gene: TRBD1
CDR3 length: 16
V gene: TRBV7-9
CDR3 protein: CASSPIDRGYNSPLHF
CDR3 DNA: TGTGCCAGCAGCCCCATAGACAGGGGCTATAATTCACCCCTCCACTTT

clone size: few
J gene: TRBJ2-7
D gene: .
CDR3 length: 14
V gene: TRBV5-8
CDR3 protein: CASSLAQGLGEQYF
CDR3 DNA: TGTGCCAGCAGCTTGGCGCAGGGTCTGGGCGAGCAGTACTTC

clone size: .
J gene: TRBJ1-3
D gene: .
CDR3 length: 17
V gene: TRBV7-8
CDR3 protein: CASSSGGGDISGNTIYF
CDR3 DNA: TGTGCCAGCAGCAGCGGGGGGGGCGATATCTCTGGAAACACCATATATTTT

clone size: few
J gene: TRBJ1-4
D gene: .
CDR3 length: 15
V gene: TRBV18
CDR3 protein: CASSPDRGPNEKLFF
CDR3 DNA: TGTGCCAGCTCACCCGACAGAGGACCTAATGAAAAACTGTTTTTT

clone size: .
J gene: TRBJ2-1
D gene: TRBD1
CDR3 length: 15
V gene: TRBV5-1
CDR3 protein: CASSWDRSSYNEQFF
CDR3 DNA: TGCGCCAGCAGCTGGGACAGGAGCTCCTACAATGAGCAGTTCTTC

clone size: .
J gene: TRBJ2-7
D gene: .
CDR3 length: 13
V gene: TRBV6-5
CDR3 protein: CASNAFQNGEQYF
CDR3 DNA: TGTGCCAGCAACGCTTTTCAAAACGGCGAGCAGTACTTC

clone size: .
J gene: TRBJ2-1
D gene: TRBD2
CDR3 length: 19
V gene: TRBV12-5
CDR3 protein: CASGFGRLAGENSYNEQFF
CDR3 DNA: TGTGCTAGTGGTTTCGGCAGGCTAGCGGGGGAAAACTCCTACAATGAGCAGTTCTTC

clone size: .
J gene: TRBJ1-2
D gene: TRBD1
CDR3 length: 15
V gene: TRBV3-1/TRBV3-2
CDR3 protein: CASSPFQGAGYGYTF
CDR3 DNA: TGTGCCAGCAGCCCATTCCAGGGGGCTGGCTATGGCTACACCTTC

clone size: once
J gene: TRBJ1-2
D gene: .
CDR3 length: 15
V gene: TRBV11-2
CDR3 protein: CASSPRTVSYYGYTF
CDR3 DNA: TGTGCCAGCAGCCCGCGGACAGTCTCCTACTATGGCTACACCTTC

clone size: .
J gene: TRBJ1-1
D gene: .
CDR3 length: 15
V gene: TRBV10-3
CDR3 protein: CAIKNQGLGNTEAFF
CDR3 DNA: TGTGCCATCAAGAATCAGGGATTAGGGAACACTGAAGCTTTCTTT

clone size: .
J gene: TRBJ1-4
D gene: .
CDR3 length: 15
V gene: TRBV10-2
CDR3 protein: CASSESEVNNEKLFF
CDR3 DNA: TGCGCCAGCAGTGAGTCGGAGGTTAATAATGAAAAACTGTTTTTT

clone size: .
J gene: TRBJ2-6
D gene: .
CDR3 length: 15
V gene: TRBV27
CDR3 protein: CASGVYTTGANVLTF
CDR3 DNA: TGTGCCAGCGGAGTTTACACGACTGGGGCCAACGTCCTGACTTTC

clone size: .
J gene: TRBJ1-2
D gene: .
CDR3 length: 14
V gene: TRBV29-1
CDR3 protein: CSVSPPRGGNGYTF
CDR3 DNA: TGCAGCGTCTCCCCACCCCGGGGAGGGAATGGCTACACCTTC

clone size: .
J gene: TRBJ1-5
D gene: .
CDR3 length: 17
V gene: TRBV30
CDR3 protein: CAWRGGGSDSGNQPQHF
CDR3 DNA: TGTGCCTGGAGAGGGGGGGGATCAGACAGTGGGAATCAGCCCCAGCATTTT

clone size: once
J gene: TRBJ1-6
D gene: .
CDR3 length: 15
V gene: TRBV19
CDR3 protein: CASSSREAWNSPLHF
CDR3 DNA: TGTGCCAGTAGTAGCAGGGAGGCATGGAATTCACCCCTCCACTTT

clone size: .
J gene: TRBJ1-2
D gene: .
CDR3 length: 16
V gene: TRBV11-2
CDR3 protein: CASSTLQGQGDYGYTF
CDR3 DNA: TGTGCCAGCAGCACCTTACAGGGCCAAGGAGACTATGGCTACACCTTC

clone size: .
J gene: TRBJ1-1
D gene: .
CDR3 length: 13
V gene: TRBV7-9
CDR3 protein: CASSITQNTEAFF
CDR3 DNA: TGTGCCAGCAGCATCACACAGAACACTGAAGCTTTCTTT

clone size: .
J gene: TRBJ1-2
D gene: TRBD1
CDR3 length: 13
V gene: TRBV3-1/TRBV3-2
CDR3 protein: CASRQGGGYGYTF
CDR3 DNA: TGTGCCAGCCGACAGGGTGGCGGATATGGCTACACCTTC

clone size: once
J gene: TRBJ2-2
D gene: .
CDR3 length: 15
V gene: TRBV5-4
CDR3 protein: CASSFGGAAGGELFF
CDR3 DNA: TGTGCCAGCAGCTTTGGCGGGGCGGCGGGCGGGGAGCTGTTTTTT

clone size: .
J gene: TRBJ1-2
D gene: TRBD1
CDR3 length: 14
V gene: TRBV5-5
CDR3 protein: CASSLSTGGYGYTF
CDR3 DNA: TGTGCCAGCAGCTTGTCTACAGGGGGCTATGGCTACACCTTC

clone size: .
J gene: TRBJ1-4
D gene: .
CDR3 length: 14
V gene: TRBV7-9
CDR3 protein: CASSLIPEDEKLFF
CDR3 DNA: TGTGCCAGCAGCTTAATACCAGAAGATGAAAAACTGTTTTTT

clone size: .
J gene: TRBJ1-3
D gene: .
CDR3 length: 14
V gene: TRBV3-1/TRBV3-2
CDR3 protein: CASSTVPSGNTIYF
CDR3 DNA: TGTGCCAGCAGCACGGTTCCCTCTGGAAACACCATATATTTT

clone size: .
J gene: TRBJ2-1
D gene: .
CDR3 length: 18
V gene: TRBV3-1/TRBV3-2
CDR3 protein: CASSQLANYKGPYNEQFF
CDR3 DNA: TGTGCCAGCAGCCAACTAGCAAACTACAAGGGCCCCTACAATGAGCAGTTCTTC

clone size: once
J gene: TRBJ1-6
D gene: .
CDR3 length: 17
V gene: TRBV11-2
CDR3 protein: CASSSDLTSSYNSPLHF
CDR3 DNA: TGTGCCAGCAGCAGCGACCTCACGAGCTCCTATAATTCACCCCTCCACTTT

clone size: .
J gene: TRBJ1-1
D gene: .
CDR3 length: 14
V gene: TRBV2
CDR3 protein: CASSLGLQNTEAFF
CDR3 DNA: TGTGCCAGCAGTCTGGGCTTACAGAACACTGAAGCTTTCTTT

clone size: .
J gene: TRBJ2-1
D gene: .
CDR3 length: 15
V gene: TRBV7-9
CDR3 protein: CASSPALDNYNEQFF
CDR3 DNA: TGTGCCAGCAGCCCCGCACTGGACAACTACAATGAGCAGTTCTTC

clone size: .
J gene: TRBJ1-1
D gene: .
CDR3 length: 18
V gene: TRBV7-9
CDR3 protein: CASSLRALDSSMNTEAFF
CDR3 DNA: TGTGCCAGCAGCTTACGGGCTCTGGACAGCTCAATGAACACTGAAGCTTTCTTT